Listed below are T cell receptor beta chains from one sample, sequenced in a study of shared clonotypes between healthy human individuals. TCRdb keeps only in-frame clones here, not all; method: immunoSEQ multiplex PCR. This sample carries around 600,000 clones, about 95% of them seen once, and the ten largest clones take over 0.1%. The sample comprised naive CD8+ T cells sorted from blood. The origin of the receptors is a woman aged 25 to 39 in good health. CDR3s leave out the opening cysteine and the closing phenylalanine or tryptophan. Fields, in order: CDR3 protein, V gene, J gene.

CDR3 protein: ASSVRPNTEAF
V gene: TRBV6-4
J gene: TRBJ1-1

CDR3 protein: ASSQGQGAHEQY
V gene: TRBV4-2
J gene: TRBJ2-7

CDR3 protein: ASSSDSHEQY
V gene: TRBV13
J gene: TRBJ2-7

CDR3 protein: AWSGVLDTEAF
V gene: TRBV30
J gene: TRBJ1-1

CDR3 protein: ASSVYAELDEQF
V gene: TRBV9
J gene: TRBJ2-1

CDR3 protein: ASSQGWTSSYEQY
V gene: TRBV4-2
J gene: NA

CDR3 protein: ASSSDISYEQY
V gene: TRBV28
J gene: TRBJ2-7

CDR3 protein: ASSQASDRLNQPQH
V gene: TRBV4-1
J gene: TRBJ1-5

CDR3 protein: ASIGGREAF
V gene: TRBV5-1
J gene: TRBJ1-1

CDR3 protein: ASSLASSTGELF
V gene: TRBV11-1
J gene: TRBJ2-2

CDR3 protein: ASSFNEQF
V gene: TRBV7-9
J gene: TRBJ2-1

CDR3 protein: ASSPVQAANQPQH
V gene: TRBV4-2
J gene: TRBJ1-5

CDR3 protein: ASSSAVTGELF
V gene: TRBV27
J gene: TRBJ2-2

CDR3 protein: ASSLRAGEETQY
V gene: TRBV28
J gene: TRBJ2-5

CDR3 protein: ASSFPAGGYEQY
V gene: TRBV28
J gene: TRBJ2-7

CDR3 protein: ASWSGNEQY
V gene: TRBV6-5
J gene: TRBJ2-7

CDR3 protein: AARDGPPNTEAF
V gene: TRBV2
J gene: TRBJ1-1

CDR3 protein: ASRWSGEIGNQPQH
V gene: TRBV2
J gene: TRBJ1-5

CDR3 protein: ASSLALEQY
V gene: TRBV11-2
J gene: TRBJ2-7

CDR3 protein: ASSYSSGSYEQY
V gene: TRBV6-5
J gene: TRBJ2-7

CDR3 protein: ASSESGYLANYGYT
V gene: TRBV2
J gene: TRBJ1-2

CDR3 protein: ASSLGLAIPLGNEQY
V gene: TRBV5-6
J gene: TRBJ2-7

CDR3 protein: ASSYSFGGRAFEQY
V gene: TRBV6-5
J gene: TRBJ2-7

CDR3 protein: ASSVQGSGANVLT
V gene: TRBV5-6
J gene: TRBJ2-6

CDR3 protein: ASSLGRNPDYEQY
V gene: TRBV11-1
J gene: TRBJ2-7

CDR3 protein: ASKTGTSGSLETQY
V gene: TRBV5-4
J gene: TRBJ2-5

CDR3 protein: ASSFLPTAGYT
V gene: TRBV27
J gene: TRBJ1-2

CDR3 protein: ASSPLSHNEQF
V gene: TRBV18
J gene: TRBJ2-1

CDR3 protein: AWETGGSGELF
V gene: TRBV30
J gene: TRBJ2-2

CDR3 protein: ASTLGDSNTEAF
V gene: TRBV19
J gene: TRBJ1-1

CDR3 protein: ASSITPPSGRNEQF
V gene: TRBV19
J gene: TRBJ2-1

CDR3 protein: ASSLTDPWGTQY
V gene: TRBV27
J gene: TRBJ2-5

CDR3 protein: ASSLETRNEQF
V gene: TRBV7-9
J gene: TRBJ2-1

CDR3 protein: ASSPLGPLNSNEQY
V gene: TRBV5-4
J gene: TRBJ2-7

CDR3 protein: ATGISRPNEQF
V gene: TRBV15
J gene: TRBJ2-1

CDR3 protein: ASSIVSGPHGQY
V gene: TRBV19
J gene: TRBJ2-7

CDR3 protein: ASSIKGLAVYEQY
V gene: TRBV7-9
J gene: TRBJ2-7

CDR3 protein: ASSFSNSYEQY
V gene: TRBV5-5
J gene: TRBJ2-7

CDR3 protein: ASSIGGGEKLF
V gene: TRBV19
J gene: TRBJ1-4

CDR3 protein: ASREGLANSYEQY
V gene: TRBV5-4
J gene: TRBJ2-7

CDR3 protein: ASSSGTSTETQY
V gene: TRBV7-9
J gene: TRBJ2-5

CDR3 protein: ASSFWGQKGNYEQY
V gene: TRBV5-1
J gene: TRBJ2-7

CDR3 protein: ASSHSDRGGWETQY
V gene: TRBV4-1
J gene: TRBJ2-5

CDR3 protein: ASQIEQSYEQY
V gene: TRBV28
J gene: TRBJ2-7

CDR3 protein: ASSQGSVAEETQY
V gene: TRBV18
J gene: TRBJ2-5

CDR3 protein: ASSMSLAAYEQY
V gene: TRBV19
J gene: TRBJ2-7

CDR3 protein: ASSLRDRGLDEQY
V gene: TRBV18
J gene: TRBJ2-7

CDR3 protein: ASSLGPGTGGGQRGYT
V gene: TRBV27
J gene: TRBJ1-2

CDR3 protein: ASSPIGGGGGYT
V gene: TRBV27
J gene: TRBJ1-2

CDR3 protein: ASSQGTGLVYGYT
V gene: TRBV6-5
J gene: TRBJ1-2

CDR3 protein: ASSTTRGMREQY
V gene: TRBV5-4
J gene: NA